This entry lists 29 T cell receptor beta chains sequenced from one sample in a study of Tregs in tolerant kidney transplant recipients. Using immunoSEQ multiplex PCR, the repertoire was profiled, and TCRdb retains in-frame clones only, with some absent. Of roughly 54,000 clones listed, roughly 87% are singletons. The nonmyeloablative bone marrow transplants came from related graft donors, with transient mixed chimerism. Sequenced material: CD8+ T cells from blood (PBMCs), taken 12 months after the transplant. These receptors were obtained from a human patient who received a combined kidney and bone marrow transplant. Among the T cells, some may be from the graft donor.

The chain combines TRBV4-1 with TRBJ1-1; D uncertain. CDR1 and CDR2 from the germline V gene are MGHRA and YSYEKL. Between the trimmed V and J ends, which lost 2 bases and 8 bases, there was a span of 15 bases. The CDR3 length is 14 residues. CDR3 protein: CASSQPLWPPEAFF. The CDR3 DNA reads TGCGCCAGCAGCCAACCGTTATGGCCCCCCGAAGCTTTCTTT.

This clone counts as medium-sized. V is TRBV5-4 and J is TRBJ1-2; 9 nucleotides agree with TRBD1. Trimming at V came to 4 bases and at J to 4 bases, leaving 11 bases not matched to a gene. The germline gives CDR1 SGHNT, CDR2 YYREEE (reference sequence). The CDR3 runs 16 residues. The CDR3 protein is CASSDNQGQGIYGYTF. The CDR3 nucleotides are TGTGCCAGCAGCGATAACCAAGGACAGGGGATCTATGGCTACACCTTC.

CDR3 protein: CASSAGYQETQYF. The CDR3 coding sequence is TGTGCCAGCAGTGCCGGGTACCAAGAGACCCAGTACTTC. V usage is TRBV6-1 and J usage is TRBJ2-5; D remains ambiguous. From germline, CDR1 is MNHNS and CDR2 SASEGT. This CDR3 is 13 amino acids long. Between the trimmed V and J ends, which lost 4 bases and 0 bases, there was a span of 6 bases.

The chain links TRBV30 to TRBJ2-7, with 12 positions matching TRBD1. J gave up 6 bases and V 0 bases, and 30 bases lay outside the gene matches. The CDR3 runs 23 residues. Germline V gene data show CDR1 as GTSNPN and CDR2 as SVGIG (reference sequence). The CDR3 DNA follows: TGTGCCTGGAGTGTAGATATGGCTCACCTCCGGGACAGGGGGCGTACTAGGGTGAGCGAGCAGTACTTC. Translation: CAWSVDMAHLRDRGRTRVSEQYF.

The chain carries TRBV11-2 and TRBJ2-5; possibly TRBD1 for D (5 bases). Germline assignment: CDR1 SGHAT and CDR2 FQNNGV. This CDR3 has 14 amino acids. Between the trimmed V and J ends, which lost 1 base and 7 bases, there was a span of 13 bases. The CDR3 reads CASSLGGSAGTQYF. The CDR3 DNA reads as TGTGCCAGCAGCTTAGGGGGCTCAGCCGGGACCCAGTACTTC.

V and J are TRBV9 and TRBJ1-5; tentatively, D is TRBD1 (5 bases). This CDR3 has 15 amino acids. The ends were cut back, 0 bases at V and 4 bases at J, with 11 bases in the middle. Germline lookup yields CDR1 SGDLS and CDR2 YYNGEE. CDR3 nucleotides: TGTGCCAGCAGCGTAGGATGGGGCGGTAATCAGCCCCAGCATTTT. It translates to CASSVGWGGNQPQHF.

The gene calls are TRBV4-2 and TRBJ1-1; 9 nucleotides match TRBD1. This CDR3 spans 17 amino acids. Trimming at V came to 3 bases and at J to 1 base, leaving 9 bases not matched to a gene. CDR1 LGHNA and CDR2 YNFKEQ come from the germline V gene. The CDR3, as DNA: TGTGCCAGCAGCCAGACCCCGGGACAGGGCACGAACACTGAAGCTTTCTTT. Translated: CASSQTPGQGTNTEAFF.

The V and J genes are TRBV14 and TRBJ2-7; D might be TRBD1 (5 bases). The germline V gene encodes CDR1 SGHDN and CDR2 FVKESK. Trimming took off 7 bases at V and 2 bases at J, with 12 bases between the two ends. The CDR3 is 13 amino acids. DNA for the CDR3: TGTGCCAGCAACCCCTTAGGGGCCTACGAGCAGTACTTC. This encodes CASNPLGAYEQYF.

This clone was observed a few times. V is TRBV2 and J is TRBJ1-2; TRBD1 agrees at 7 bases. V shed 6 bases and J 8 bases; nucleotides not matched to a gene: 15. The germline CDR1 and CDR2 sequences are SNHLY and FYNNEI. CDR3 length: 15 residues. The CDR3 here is CASRARGQTLYGYTF. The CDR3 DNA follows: TGTGCCAGCAGGGCCCGGGGACAGACCCTCTACGGCTACACCTTC. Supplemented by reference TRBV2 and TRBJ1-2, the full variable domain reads EPEVTQTPSHQVTQMGQEVILRCVPISNHLYFYWYRQILGQKVEFLVSFYNNEISEKSEIFDDQFSVERPDGSNFTLKIRSTKLEDSAMYFCASRARGQTLYGYTFGSGTRLTVV.

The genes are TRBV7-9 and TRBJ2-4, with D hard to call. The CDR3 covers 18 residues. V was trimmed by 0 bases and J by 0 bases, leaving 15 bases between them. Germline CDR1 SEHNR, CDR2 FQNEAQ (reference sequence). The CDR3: CASSLALGHLLAKNIQYF. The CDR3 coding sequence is TGTGCCAGCAGCTTAGCCCTTGGGCACCTACTAGCCAAAAACATTCAGTACTTC.

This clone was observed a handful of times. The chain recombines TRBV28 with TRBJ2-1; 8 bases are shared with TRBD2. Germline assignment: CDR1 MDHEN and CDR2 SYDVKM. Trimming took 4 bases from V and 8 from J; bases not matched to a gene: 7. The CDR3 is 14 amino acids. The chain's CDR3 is CASSSGLEVHEQFF. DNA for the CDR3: TGTGCCAGCAGTTCGGGACTAGAGGTCCATGAGCAGTTCTTC. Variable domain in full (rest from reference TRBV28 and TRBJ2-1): DVKVTQSSRYLVKRTGEKVFLECVQDMDHENMFWYRQDPGLGLRLIYFSYDVKMKEKGDIPEGYSVSREKKERFSLILESASTNQTSMYLCASSSGLEVHEQFFGPGTRLTVL.

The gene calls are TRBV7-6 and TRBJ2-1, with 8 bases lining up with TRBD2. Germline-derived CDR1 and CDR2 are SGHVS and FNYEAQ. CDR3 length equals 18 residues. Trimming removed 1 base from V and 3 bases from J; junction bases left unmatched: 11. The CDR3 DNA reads TGTGCCAGCAGCTTAGGGGGGACTAGGCGGCCCTTCTACAATGAGCAGTTCTTC. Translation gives CASSLGGTRRPFYNEQFF.

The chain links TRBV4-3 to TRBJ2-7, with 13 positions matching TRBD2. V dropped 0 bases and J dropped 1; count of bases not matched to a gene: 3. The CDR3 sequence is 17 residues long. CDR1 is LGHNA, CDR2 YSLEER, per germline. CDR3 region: CASSQDGGLAGSYEQYF. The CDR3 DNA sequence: TGCGCCAGCAGCCAAGATGGGGGACTAGCGGGATCCTACGAGCAGTACTTC.

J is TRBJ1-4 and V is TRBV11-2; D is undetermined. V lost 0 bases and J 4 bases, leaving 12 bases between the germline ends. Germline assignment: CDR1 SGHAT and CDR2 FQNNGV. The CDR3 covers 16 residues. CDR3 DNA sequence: TGTGCCAGCAGCTTAGATTGGAGGAGGGATAATGAAAAACTGTTTTTT. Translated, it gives CASSLDWRRDNEKLFF.

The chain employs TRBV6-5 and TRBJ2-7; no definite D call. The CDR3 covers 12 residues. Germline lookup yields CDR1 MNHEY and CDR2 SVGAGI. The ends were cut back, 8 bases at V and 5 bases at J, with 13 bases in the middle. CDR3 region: CASLLHPHEQYF. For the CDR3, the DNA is TGTGCCAGCCTTTTACACCCCCACGAGCAGTACTTC.

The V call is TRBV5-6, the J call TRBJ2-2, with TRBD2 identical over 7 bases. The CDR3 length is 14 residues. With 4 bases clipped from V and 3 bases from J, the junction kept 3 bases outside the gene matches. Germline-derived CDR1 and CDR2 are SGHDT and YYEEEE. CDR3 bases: TGTGCCAGCAGCCCCGGGGGGTACACCGGGGAGCTGTTTTTT. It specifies CASSPGGYTGELFF.

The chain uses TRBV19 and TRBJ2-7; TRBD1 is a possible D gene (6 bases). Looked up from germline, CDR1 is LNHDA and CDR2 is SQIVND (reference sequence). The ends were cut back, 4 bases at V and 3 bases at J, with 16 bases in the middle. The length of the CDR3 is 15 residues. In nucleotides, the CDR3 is TGTGCCAGTAGTAGCGTGGGACATGAGGACTACGAGCAGTACTTC. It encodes CASSSVGHEDYEQYF.

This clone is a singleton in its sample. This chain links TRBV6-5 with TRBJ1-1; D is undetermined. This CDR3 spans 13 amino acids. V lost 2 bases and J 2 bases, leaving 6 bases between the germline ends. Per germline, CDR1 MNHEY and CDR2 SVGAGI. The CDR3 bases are TGTGCCAGCAGTTACCGAGGCAACACTGAAGCTTTCTTT. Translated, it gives CASSYRGNTEAFF.

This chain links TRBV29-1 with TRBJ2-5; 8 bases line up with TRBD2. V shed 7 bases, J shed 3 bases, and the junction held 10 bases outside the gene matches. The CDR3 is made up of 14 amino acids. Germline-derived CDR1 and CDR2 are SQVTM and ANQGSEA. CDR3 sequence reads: CSASGRGAEETQYF. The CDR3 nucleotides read TGCAGCGCTAGCGGGCGGGGGGCCGAAGAGACCCAGTACTTC.

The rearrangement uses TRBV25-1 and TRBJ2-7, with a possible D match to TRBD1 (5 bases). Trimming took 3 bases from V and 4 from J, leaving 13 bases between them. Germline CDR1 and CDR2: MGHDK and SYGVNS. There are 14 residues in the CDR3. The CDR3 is CASSDRGIGYEQYF. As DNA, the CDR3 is TGTGCCAGCAGTGATAGGGGAATAGGGTACGAGCAGTACTTC.

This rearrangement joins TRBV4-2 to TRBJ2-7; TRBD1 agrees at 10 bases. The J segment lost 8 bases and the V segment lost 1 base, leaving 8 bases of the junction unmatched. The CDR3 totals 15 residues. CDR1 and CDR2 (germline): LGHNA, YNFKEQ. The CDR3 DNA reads TGTGCCAGCAGCCAAGGCCCGGGACAGGGGTTGCAGCAGTACTTC. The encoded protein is CASSQGPGQGLQQYF.

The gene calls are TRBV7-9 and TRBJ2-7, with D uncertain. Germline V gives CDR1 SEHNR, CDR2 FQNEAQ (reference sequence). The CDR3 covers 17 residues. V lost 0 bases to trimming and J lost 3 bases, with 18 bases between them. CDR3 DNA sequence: TGTGCCAGCAGCTTAGCCTTATTCGGGTTCCCCTACTACGAGCAGTACTTC. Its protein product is CASSLALFGFPYYEQYF.

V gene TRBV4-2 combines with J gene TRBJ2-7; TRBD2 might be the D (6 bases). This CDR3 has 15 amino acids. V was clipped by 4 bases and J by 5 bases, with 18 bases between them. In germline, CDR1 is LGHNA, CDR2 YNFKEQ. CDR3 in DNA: TGTGCCAGCAGCCGTCGCGGTGGGGGAGGAAACGAGCAGTACTTC. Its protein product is CASSRRGGGGNEQYF.

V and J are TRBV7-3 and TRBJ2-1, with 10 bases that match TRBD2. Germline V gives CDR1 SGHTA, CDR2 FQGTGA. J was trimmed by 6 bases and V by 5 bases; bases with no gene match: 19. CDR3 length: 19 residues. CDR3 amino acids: CASSASPFTSGTPLNEQFF. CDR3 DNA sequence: TGTGCCAGCAGCGCGTCCCCTTTTACTAGCGGGACCCCCCTCAATGAGCAGTTCTTC.

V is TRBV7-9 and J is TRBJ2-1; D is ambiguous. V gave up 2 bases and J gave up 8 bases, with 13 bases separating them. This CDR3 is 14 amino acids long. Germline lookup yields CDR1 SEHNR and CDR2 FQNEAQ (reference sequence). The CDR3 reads CASSLMVEVDEQFF. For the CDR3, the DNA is TGTGCCAGCAGCTTAATGGTAGAGGTTGATGAGCAGTTCTTC.

DNA for the CDR3: TGTGCCAGCAGCTTGGAATGGGAGGGGGATCGAGAGACCCAGTACTTC. Translation: CASSLEWEGDRETQYF. This rearrangement joins TRBV5-6 to TRBJ2-5, with D possibly matching TRBD2 (7 bases). In germline, CDR1 is SGHDT, CDR2 YYEEEE. The V end lost 0 bases, the J end lost 4 bases, and 16 bases lay between the germline ends. There are 16 residues in the CDR3.

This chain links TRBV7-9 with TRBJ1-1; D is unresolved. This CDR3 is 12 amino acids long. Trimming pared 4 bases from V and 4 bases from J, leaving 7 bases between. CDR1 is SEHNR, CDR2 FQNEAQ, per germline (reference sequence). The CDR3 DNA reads TGTGCCAGCAGCTCGACGGGCACTGAAGCTTTCTTT. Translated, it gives CASSSTGTEAFF.

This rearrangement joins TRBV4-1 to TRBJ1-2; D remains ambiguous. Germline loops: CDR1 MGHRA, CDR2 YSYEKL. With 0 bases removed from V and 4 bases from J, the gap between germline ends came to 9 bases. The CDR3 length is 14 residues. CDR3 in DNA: TGCGCCAGCAGCCAAGATTTTAGTGGCTATGGCTACACCTTC. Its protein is CASSQDFSGYGYTF.

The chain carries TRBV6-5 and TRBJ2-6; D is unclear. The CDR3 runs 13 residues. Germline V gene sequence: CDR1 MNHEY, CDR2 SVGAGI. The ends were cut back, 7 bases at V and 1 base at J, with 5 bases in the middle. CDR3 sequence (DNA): TGTGCCAGCACCGGGTCTGGGGCCAACGTCCTGACTTTC. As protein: CASTGSGANVLTF.